Below are 21 T cell receptor beta chains sequenced from a single sample in a study of cytomegalovirus exposure and HLA in healthy donors. Primers: 60 Vbeta forward and 13 Jbeta reverse. Libraries were prepared by immunoSEQ multiplex PCR; TCRdb keeps only in-frame clonotypes and omits some of them. Here the sample spans 150,000 to 200,000 clones, around 68% being singletons. Sequenced input: PBMCs. Receptor source: a man aged 35 to 55 in good health and CMV-seronegative.

The V call is TRBV10-3, the J call TRBJ2-3; TRBD1 agrees at 9 bases. The trim removed 8 bases at V and 2 bases at J, leaving 2 bases unmatched. The CDR3 totals 13 residues. Looked up from germline, CDR1 is ENHRY and CDR2 is SYGVKD. The DNA for the CDR3 is TGTGCCATCCAACAGGGGGCCACAGATACGCAGTATTTT. Amino acids: CAIQQGATDTQYF.

The chain is built from TRBV9 and TRBJ2-3; 8 bases align to TRBD1. CDR3 size: 17 residues. Germline V gives CDR1 SGDLS, CDR2 YYNGEE. The junction had 7 bases not matched to a gene; V was cut back by 0 bases and J by 1 base. CDR3 protein: CASSVAAGGVGTDTQYF. The CDR3 DNA is TGTGCCAGCAGCGTAGCGGCAGGGGGCGTGGGCACAGATACGCAGTATTTT.

The rearrangement joins TRBV19 to TRBJ2-7; weak D call: TRBD1 (6 bases). The V gene lost 8 bases and the J gene lost 2 bases, with 16 bases spanning the gap. The CDR3 spans 14 residues. Germline-derived CDR1 and CDR2 are LNHDA and SQIVND (reference sequence). CDR3 loop: CASAALQGPYEQYF. CDR3 coding DNA: TGTGCCAGTGCAGCATTACAGGGTCCCTACGAGCAGTACTTC.

V and J are TRBV2 and TRBJ2-3, with 7 bases that match TRBD2. The V segment lost 4 bases and the J segment 0 bases; nucleotides outside the gene matches: 4. CDR1 is SNHLY, CDR2 FYNNEI, per germline. The CDR3 runs to 15 residues. The CDR3 nucleotides are TGTGCCAGCAGTGTTAGTAGCGGGAGCACAGATACGCAGTATTTT. It specifies CASSVSSGSTDTQYF.

The chain combines TRBV4-1 with TRBJ2-7, with 10 bases aligning to TRBD1. Germline lookup yields CDR1 MGHRA and CDR2 YSYEKL. V trimming: 3 bases; J trimming: 2 bases; junction bases outside the gene matches: 10. This CDR3 has 17 residues. CDR3 DNA sequence: TGCGCCAGCAGCCATACGAGGACCGGGACAGGGGCCTACGAGCAGTACTTC. As protein: CASSHTRTGTGAYEQYF.

V is TRBV6-5 and J is TRBJ2-7; TRBD2 matches 7 bases. Germline V gives CDR1 MNHEY, CDR2 SVGAGI. The CDR3 covers 14 residues. V lost 5 bases, J lost 2 bases, and 6 bases stayed unmatched. CDR3 DNA: TGTGCCAGCAGTGGGGCAGGACTAGCCTACGAGCAGTACTTC. This sequence encodes CASSGAGLAYEQYF.

The J gene is TRBJ2-1, the V gene TRBV7-2; the match to TRBD2 covers 8 bases. The germline CDR1 and CDR2 sequences are SGHTA and FQGNSA. This CDR3 has 15 residues. V lost 5 bases and J lost 7; bases outside the gene matches: 10. The CDR3: CASSLRGGLGNEQFF. The CDR3, as DNA: TGTGCCAGCAGCCTTCGGGGGGGCCTTGGAAATGAGCAGTTCTTC.

The rearrangement uses TRBV15 and TRBJ2-7, with TRBD1 matching 7 bases. The CDR3 is made up of 15 amino acids. The V segment lost 1 base and the J segment 5 bases; nucleotides outside the gene matches: 8. The germline gives CDR1 LNHNV, CDR2 YYDKDF (reference sequence). This CDR3 is CATSRGRTGVNEQYF. The CDR3 coding sequence is TGTGCCACCAGCAGAGGGAGAACAGGGGTTAACGAGCAGTACTTC.

A word on this clone: At one of its ends the junction is not consistent with the germline gene, which may arise from a read error. The CDR3 spells CASSLGLAGDEQYF. The DNA of the CDR3 is TGTGCTAGCAGCTTAGGACTAGCGGGAGACGAGCAGTACTTC. This chain links TRBV7-7 with TRBJ2-7; 13 bases are a match to TRBD2. CDR3 length equals 14 residues. The germline V gene has CDR1 SSHAT and CDR2 FNYEAQ (reference sequence).

The rearrangement links TRBV19 to TRBJ2-7; perhaps TRBD1 as D (5 bases). The CDR3 extends over 14 amino acids. V dropped 6 bases and J dropped 0 bases, with 12 bases sitting between them. Germline V lookup: CDR1 LNHDA, CDR2 SQIVND (reference sequence). CDR3 region: CASSIGQVSYEQYF. The CDR3 DNA is TGTGCCAGTAGCATCGGACAAGTCTCCTACGAGCAGTACTTC.

V is TRBV6-5 and J is TRBJ1-6; D unclear. CDR3 length equals 14 residues. Germline CDR1 is MNHEY and CDR2 is SVGAGI. V shed 7 bases and J shed 7 bases, with 14 bases lying between them. The CDR3 region has the DNA TGTGCCAGCACCTCCGGGGAGGCGAATTCACCCCTCCACTTT. Translated, it gives CASTSGEANSPLHF.

The rearrangement joins TRBV7-9 to TRBJ1-1, with a tentative D call TRBD1 (5 bases). V lost 3 bases and J 0 bases, leaving 11 bases between the germline ends. The CDR3 is 15 amino acids. CDR1 is SEHNR and CDR2 is FQNEAQ in the germline V gene (reference sequence). The CDR3 loop reads CASSFGDFMNTEAFF. DNA for the CDR3: TGTGCCAGCAGCTTCGGGGACTTCATGAACACTGAAGCTTTCTTT. Supplemented by reference TRBV7-9 and TRBJ1-1, the full variable domain reads DTGVSQNPRHKITKRGQNVTFRCDPISEHNRLYWYRQTLGQGPEFLTYFQNEAQLEKSRLLSDRFSAERPKGSFSTLEIQRTEQGDSAMYLCASSFGDFMNTEAFFGQGTRLTVV.

The chain links TRBV9 to TRBJ1-4, with D perhaps TRBD1 (5 bases). Germline CDR1 and CDR2: SGDLS and YYNGEE. V was shortened by 0 bases and J by 4 bases, with 10 bases between the two germline ends. The length of the CDR3 is 15 residues. The CDR3 sequence is CASSVGQGINEKLFF. CDR3 sequence (DNA): TGTGCCAGCAGCGTAGGTCAGGGCATTAATGAAAAACTGTTTTTT. Using reference TRBV9 and TRBJ1-4 for the parts outside the CDR3, the full variable domain is DSGVTQTPKHLITATGQRVTLRCSPRSGDLSVYWYQQSLDQGLQFLIQYYNGEERAKGNILERFSAQQFPDLHSELNLSSLELGDSALYFCASSVGQGINEKLFFGSGTQLSVL.

This rearrangement joins TRBV5-8 to TRBJ2-1; 14 nucleotides line up with TRBD2. J gave up 8 bases and V 4 bases, and 8 bases lay outside the gene matches. The germline CDR1 and CDR2 sequences are SGHTS and YDEGEE. This CDR3 is built from 16 residues. For the CDR3, the DNA is TGTGCCAGCAGCCGACTAGCGGGGGGGGCAGGTGATGAGCAGTTCTTC. Protein: CASSRLAGGAGDEQFF.

The chain is built from TRBV4-1 and TRBJ2-5; 16 bases agree with TRBD2. Looked up from germline, CDR1 is MGHRA and CDR2 is YSYEKL. The CDR3 is 18 amino acids. The ends lost 2 bases at V and 4 bases at J; junction bases unmatched: 7. In DNA, the CDR3 is TGCGCCAGCAGCCAATCCGGGACTAGCGGGAGGGCCGGAGAGACCCAGTACTTC. Amino acids: CASSQSGTSGRAGETQYF.

The chain is built from TRBV27 and TRBJ2-7, with TRBD1 matching over 8 bases. The V and J ends lost 8 bases and 3 bases, in that order; junction bases with no gene match: 9. The CDR3 runs 14 residues. Germline CDR1 MNHEY, CDR2 SMNVEV (reference sequence). DNA for the CDR3: TGTGCCAGCGCCCCTGGGACAGGAGGCTACGAGCAGTACTTC. Protein sequence: CASAPGTGGYEQYF.

This CDR3 is CASSGAVSGNTIYF. CDR3 coding DNA: TGTGCCAGCAGTGGCGCCGTTTCTGGAAACACCATATATTTT. The J gene is TRBJ1-3, the V gene TRBV2; no definite D call. V was shortened by 4 bases and J by 1 base, with 8 bases between the two germline ends. The germline V gene encodes CDR1 SNHLY and CDR2 FYNNEI. This CDR3 contains 14 residues.

Of note for this clone: At one end, the junction sequence differs from germline, possibly due to a read error. V is TRBV7-9 and J is TRBJ1-5; D not certain. The length of the CDR3 is 13 residues. The germline V gene has CDR1 SEHNR and CDR2 FQNEAQ (reference sequence). The CDR3 here is CASSLDSNQPQHF. For the CDR3, the DNA is TGTGCCAGCAGCTTAGATAGCAACCAGCCCCAGCATTTT. Full variable domain (missing parts from reference TRBV7-9 and TRBJ1-5): DTGVSQNPRHKITKRGQNVTFRCDPISEHNRLYWYRQTLGQGPEFLTYFQNEAQLEKSRLLSDRFSAERPKGSFSTLEIQRTEQGDSAMYLCASSLDSNQPQHFGDGTRLSIL.

The chain recombines TRBV7-2 with TRBJ2-3, with D hard to call. V was cut by 2 bases and J by 2 bases, with 14 bases left in between. This CDR3 has 16 residues. Germline loops: CDR1 SGHTA, CDR2 FQGNSA. CDR3 residues: CASSLNEARFTDTQYF. CDR3 coding DNA: TGTGCCAGCAGCTTAAATGAGGCCAGATTCACAGATACGCAGTATTTT.

In its sample, this clone was seen once. The rearrangement uses TRBV4-1 and TRBJ2-1; D remains unclear. Germline V gives CDR1 MGHRA, CDR2 YSYEKL. The length of the CDR3 is 16 residues. V lost 1 base and J 6 bases, leaving 16 bases between the germline ends. This CDR3 is CASSQGPRSILNEQFF. The CDR3 DNA reads as TGCGCCAGCAGCCAAGGCCCCAGGTCCATCCTCAATGAGCAGTTCTTC.

The chain has TRBV7-9 and TRBJ2-5; 7 bases are shared with TRBD2. Germline CDR1 reads SEHNR; CDR2 reads FQNEAQ (reference sequence). J lost 7 bases, V lost 5 bases, and 10 bases had no gene match. The CDR3 runs 14 residues. CDR3 sequence: CASSARLAPGTQYF. The CDR3 DNA reads TGTGCCAGCAGCGCAAGACTAGCACCCGGGACCCAGTACTTC. Together with reference TRBV7-9 and TRBJ2-5, the CDR3 gives the full variable domain: DTGVSQNPRHKITKRGQNVTFRCDPISEHNRLYWYRQTLGQGPEFLTYFQNEAQLEKSRLLSDRFSAERPKGSFSTLEIQRTEQGDSAMYLCASSARLAPGTQYFGPGTRLLVL.